This is a list of T cell receptor beta chains from one sample in a study of blood T cell repertoires in COVID-19. The data were produced by immunoSEQ multiplex PCR, yet TCRdb's version contains in-frame clones alone and is incomplete. In the table there are fewer than 300,000 clones, 82% of which are singletons. Sample: peripheral blood. The receptors stem from a woman under 30 with acute or convalescent COVID-19. The CDR3 runs from the conserved cysteine through the conserved F or W. The order of the fields is J gene, D gene, clone size, V gene, CDR3 protein, CDR3 DNA. The D gene is left open where the match is weak. The size of a clone is reported for some rows only, either as once, few or many, or as a class for expanded clones.

TRBJ2-1	TRBD2	.	TRBV5-1	CASSPQTSGSGDEQFF	TGCGCCAGCAGCCCGCAGACTAGCGGGAGTGGTGATGAGCAGTTCTTC
TRBJ2-7	TRBD2	.	TRBV7-2	CASSLSASGSFYEQYF	TGTGCCAGCAGCTTGAGTGCTAGCGGGAGTTTCTACGAGCAGTACTTC
TRBJ2-2	TRBD1	.	TRBV27	CASSSTGERNTGELFF	TGTGCCAGCAGTTCTACAGGGGAACGGAACACCGGGGAGCTGTTTTTT
TRBJ1-6	TRBD1	many	TRBV6-5	CASSRTGGNSPLHF	TGTGCCAGCAGTCGGACAGGGGGCAATTCACCCCTCCACTTT
TRBJ1-2	.	.	TRBV4-2	CASSHPEGVGYTF	TGTGCCAGCAGCCACCCCGAGGGGGTTGGCTACACCTTC
TRBJ2-7	.	.	TRBV6-5	CASSYSTFTYEQYF	TGTGCCAGCAGTTACTCGACATTTACCTACGAGCAGTACTTC
TRBJ2-3	.	.	TRBV4-2	CASSQPPEDTQYF	TGTGCCAGCAGCCAACCCCCGGAGGATACGCAGTATTTT
TRBJ2-1	.	.	TRBV21-1	CASSNGRGTSGSSDEQFF	TGTGCCAGCAGCAATGGACGGGGAACTAGCGGGAGTAGCGATGAGCAGTTCTTC
TRBJ2-7	TRBD2	.	TRBV7-9	CASSSWTSTYEQYF	TGTGCCAGCAGCTCCTGGACTAGTACCTACGAGCAGTACTTC
TRBJ2-1	TRBD1	.	TRBV5-3	CARSLSSHGQGAPGANEQFF	TGTGCCAGAAGCCTTTCCTCCCATGGACAGGGGGCCCCCGGGGCCAATGAGCAGTTCTTC
TRBJ2-7	.	.	TRBV6-5	CASSYSKWGDAYEQYF	TGTGCCAGCAGTTACTCGAAATGGGGGGACGCCTACGAGCAGTACTTC
TRBJ2-2	.	.	TRBV6-5	CASGPGELFF	TGTGCCAGCGGCCCCGGGGAGCTGTTTTTT
TRBJ2-2	TRBD2	.	TRBV6-5	CAAASGSLTGELFF	TGTGCCGCGGCTAGCGGGAGCCTCACCGGGGAGCTGTTTTTT
TRBJ1-5	.	.	TRBV2	CASSAIQGGNQPQHF	TGTGCCAGCAGTGCTATACAGGGTGGCAATCAGCCCCAGCATTTT
TRBJ1-1	.	.	TRBV4-3	CASSQGGMNTEAFF	TGCGCCAGCAGCCAAGGGGGCATGAACACTGAAGCTTTCTTT
TRBJ2-1	.	.	TRBV7-3	CASSLRRSDEQFF	TGTGCCAGCAGCTTAAGACGGAGCGATGAGCAGTTCTTC
TRBJ2-2	.	.	TRBV10-2	CASSELPGELFF	TGCGCCAGCAGTGAGCTCCCCGGGGAGCTGTTTTTT
TRBJ2-5	TRBD2	.	TRBV7-3	CASSLIPTSGRETQYF	TGTGCCAGCAGCTTAATCCCGACTAGCGGGCGGGAGACCCAGTACTTC
TRBJ2-6	TRBD2	.	TRBV7-9	CVWAGAGANVLTF	TGTGTATGGGCGGGGGCTGGGGCCAACGTCCTGACTTTC
TRBJ2-2	TRBD1	.	TRBV7-8	CASSYRQGQNPTGELFF	TGTGCCAGCAGCTACCGACAGGGACAAAACCCAACCGGGGAGCTGTTTTTT
TRBJ2-7	.	.	TRBV7-6	CASSPMGGVESYEQYF	TGTGCCAGCAGCCCCATGGGGGGAGTAGAATCCTACGAGCAGTACTTC
TRBJ1-1	TRBD1	.	TRBV30	CAWSYRGRTEAFF	TGTGCCTGGAGTTACAGGGGTCGGACTGAAGCTTTCTTT
TRBJ2-7	.	.	TRBV28	CASSLYRYEQYF	TGTGCCAGCAGTTTGTATCGCTACGAGCAGTACTTC
TRBJ2-3	.	few	TRBV6-4	CASSDKGGTDTQYF	TGTGCCAGCAGTGACAAGGGGGGGACAGATACGCAGTATTTT
TRBJ2-1	TRBD2	once	TRBV11-2	CASRTLAGAYNEQFF	TGTGCCAGCAGAACCCTAGCGGGGGCTTACAATGAGCAGTTCTTC
TRBJ1-2	.	.	TRBV7-8	CASSWLQGGGYGYTF	TGTGCCAGCAGCTGGCTCCAAGGCGGCGGCTATGGCTACACCTTC
TRBJ2-7	.	.	TRBV7-3	CASSLRAGSAISYEQYF	TGTGCCAGCAGCTTAAGGGCAGGATCGGCCATCTCCTACGAGCAGTACTTC
TRBJ1-5	.	.	TRBV19	CASSTRVQFSNQPQHF	TGTGCCAGTAGTACGCGGGTACAGTTTAGCAATCAGCCCCAGCATTTT
TRBJ2-1	TRBD2	.	TRBV4-3	CASSQGGGGYNEQFF	TGCGCCAGCAGCCAAGGGGGCGGGGGCTACAATGAGCAGTTCTTC
TRBJ1-1	.	.	TRBV6-5	CASSYEGFTEAFF	TGTGCCAGCAGTTACGAGGGTTTCACTGAAGCTTTCTTT
TRBJ2-5	.	.	TRBV27	CASSWPGGETQYF	TGTGCCAGCAGTTGGCCAGGGGGGGAGACCCAGTACTTC
TRBJ2-2	.	.	TRBV21-1	CASSKAGKEGTSGRANTGELFF	TGTGCCAGCAGCAAAGCTGGGAAAGAGGGGACTAGCGGGAGAGCGAACACCGGGGAGCTGTTTTTT
TRBJ2-4	.	.	TRBV12-3/TRBV12-4	CASSSGRGNIQYF	TGTGCCAGCAGTTCAGGCAGGGGTAACATTCAGTACTTC
TRBJ1-5	.	few	TRBV4-3	CASSQILSRDQPQHF	TGCGCCAGCAGCCAAATATTGTCACGGGATCAGCCCCAGCATTTT
TRBJ2-6	TRBD1	.	TRBV10-1	CASRPGTGTSGANVLTF	TGCGCCAGCAGACCCGGGACAGGGACTTCTGGGGCCAACGTCCTGACTTTC
TRBJ1-2	TRBD1	.	TRBV6-5	CASSYRRGNGYTF	TGTGCCAGCAGTTACCGCAGGGGGAACGGCTACACCTTC
TRBJ1-2	.	.	TRBV9	CASSVGRRGYTF	TGTGCCAGCAGCGTAGGCAGGAGGGGCTACACCTTC